The 10 T cell receptor beta chains given below trace back to one sample, sequenced in a study of resident and recirculating memory T cells in vitiligo (dated by TCRdb to the late 2010s). Libraries were constructed by the immunoSEQ multiplex PCR assay. TCRdb re-hosts the immuneACCESS table, in-frame sequences only. Its copies lack some clones; in the studies checked, an unresolved V gene accounts for under half of them, and the cause for the rest is not known. The sample table contains 40,000 to 45,000 clones; only one count was recorded for roughly 91% of them. About 4.6% of the sample comes from the top ten. Sequencing was performed on blood. The receptors were sampled from a male donor with vitiligo.

This clone was recorded only once. The gene calls are TRBV29-1 and TRBJ1-2, with D tentatively TRBD1 (5 bases). This CDR3 has 14 residues. From germline, CDR1 is SQVTM and CDR2 ANQGSEA. The germline V and J ends were trimmed by 3 bases and 5 bases, with 16 bases remaining between them. The CDR3: CSVEETALQYGYTF. In DNA, the CDR3 is TGCAGCGTTGAGGAGACAGCCCTTCAGTATGGCTACACCTTC.

DNA of the CDR3: TGCGCCAGCAGCCAAGGAGTGAGCTCTGGGGCCAACGTCCTGACTTTC. It codes for CASSQGVSSGANVLTF. The chain has TRBV4-3 and TRBJ2-6, with D unresolved. From germline, CDR1 is LGHNA and CDR2 YSLEER. The CDR3 contains 16 residues. V was cut by 1 base and J by 0 bases, with 7 bases left in between.

This chain uses TRBV5-1 with TRBJ2-2; D is ambiguous. CDR1 SGHRS and CDR2 YFSETQ come from the germline V gene. The V and J ends lost 3 bases and 4 bases respectively, with 7 bases between them. The CDR3 totals 13 residues. The CDR3 protein is CASSSDFTGELFF. As DNA, the CDR3 is TGCGCCAGCAGCTCTGACTTCACCGGGGAGCTGTTTTTT.

This clone was observed once. Here the CDR3 reads CASSLAGGGAQETQYF. CDR3 sequence (DNA): TGCGCCAGCAGCTTGGCGGGCGGGGGGGCCCAAGAGACCCAGTACTTC. The chain has TRBV5-1 and TRBJ2-5; 9 bases agree with TRBD2. The V gene end was trimmed by 0 bases and the J gene end by 1 base; junction bases not matched to a gene: 4. Germline-derived CDR1 and CDR2 are SGHRS and YFSETQ. The CDR3 is made up of 16 amino acids. Full variable domain (rest looked up from reference TRBV5-1 and TRBJ2-5): KAGVTQTPRYLIKTRGQQVTLSCSPISGHRSVSWYQQTPGQGLQFLFEYFSETQRNKGNFPGRFSGRQFSNSRSEMNVSTLELGDSALYLCASSLAGGGAQETQYFGPGTRLLVL.

This sequence joins TRBV5-6 and TRBJ2-7; 8 nucleotides line up with TRBD1. The CDR3 runs to 17 residues. Germline loops: CDR1 SGHDT, CDR2 YYEEEE. V trimming: 4 bases; J trimming: 4 bases; junction bases outside the gene matches: 16. Here the CDR3 reads CASSGQLLQGVTYEQYF. CDR3 bases: TGTGCCAGCAGCGGCCAACTACTACAGGGGGTAACATACGAGCAGTACTTC.

V is TRBV6-5 and J is TRBJ1-1, with TRBD1 matching over 7 bases. With V trimmed by 4 bases and J by 3 bases, 5 bases remained unmatched. This CDR3 spans 14 amino acids. Per germline, CDR1 MNHEY and CDR2 SVGAGI. DNA for the CDR3: TGTGCCAGCAGTTTCGACAGGGACGACACTGAAGCTTTCTTT. It yields the protein CASSFDRDDTEAFF.

This clone appeared once. The V and J genes are TRBV29-1 and TRBJ1-5; D gene ambiguous. The ends were cut back, 6 bases at V and 0 bases at J, with 12 bases in the middle. Looked up from germline, CDR1 is SQVTM and CDR2 is ANQGSEA. The CDR3 runs to 14 residues. In nucleotides, the CDR3 is TGCAGCGTCGTCACTGAGGGTAGCAATCAGCCCCAGCATTTT. Translated, it gives CSVVTEGSNQPQHF.

The chain couples TRBV4-1 to TRBJ2-3; D is unresolved. Germline V gene sequence: CDR1 MGHRA, CDR2 YSYEKL. The CDR3 consists of 14 residues. V was clipped by 4 bases and J by 0 bases, with 8 bases between them. In DNA, the CDR3 is TGCGCCAGCAGCCTAACAGCTAGCACAGATACGCAGTATTTT. Translated: CASSLTASTDTQYF.

The J gene is TRBJ1-2, the V gene TRBV4-3; a possible D gene is TRBD1 (6 bases). The ends were cut back, 0 bases at V and 4 bases at J, with 15 bases in the middle. CDR1 and CDR2 from the germline V gene are LGHNA and YSLEER. The CDR3 runs to 16 residues. The DNA for the CDR3 is TGCGCCAGCAGCCAAGATCGGGGGGGCTGGGGCTATGGCTACACCTTC. Protein: CASSQDRGGWGYGYTF.

The chain employs TRBV7-8 and TRBJ2-2; 10 nucleotides agree with TRBD2. Per the germline V gene, CDR1 is SGHVS and CDR2 is FQNEAQ. This CDR3 region has 15 residues. Germline trimming cut 6 bases from V and 5 bases from J; bases unmatched to any gene: 6. CDR3 in amino acids: CASRSGTSVTGELFF. In nucleotides, the CDR3 is TGTGCCAGCAGGTCCGGGACTAGCGTTACCGGGGAGCTGTTTTTT.